This entry is about one TCR beta chain. As yet, its antigen is unknown. This CDR3 is 16 amino acids long. The germline V gene encodes CDR1 MNHEY and CDR2 SVGEGT. The entry originates in a study of CXCR3-negative and CXCR3-positive naive CD8 T cells. Overall study: Summed over all libraries, TRB reads came to 130 million to 150 million, with about 1.5 +/- 0.3 million per library.

The libraries of TRB cDNA were constructed through 5' RACE using UMI labels. TCRdb reprocessed the 5' RACE reads, with one entry per CDR3 protein and no DNA. Recorded for this sample: approximately 24,000 distinct CDR3 sequences. The study's findings and limits: Both naive subsets, CXCR3-negative and CXCR3-positive, displayed similar TRBV-TRBJ usage, unlike memory cells.

The material sequenced was naive CXCR3- CD8+ T cells from blood. Specified subset: CD45RO-CCR7+CD27+CD95- naive CD8+ T cells lacking CXCR3 (TNR3-). This sequence originates from a human donor in good health. Some clones in this sample may be carry-over from other donors' samples. The rearrangement links TRBV6-2 or TRBV6-3 to TRBJ2-3; the TCRdb call, TRBD1, lacks DNA for checking. CDR3 amino acids: CASSYPDRDDTDTQYF.